This T cell receptor (beta chain) was obtained from a study of OX40 agonist ivuxolimab in advanced cancers. Blood samples were obtained at baseline, cycle 4 day 1, and cycle 7 day 1. The germline V gene encodes CDR1 MGHRA and CDR2 YSYEKL. Trimming removed 0 bases at V and 1 base at J, with 4 bases between. The CDR3 runs to 13 residues. The method was immunoSEQ multiplex PCR; TCRdb's version includes in-frame clones alone and lacks a portion of them. Among approximately 76,000 clones listed, 70% to 90% were seen once. This receptor was taken from an adult with an advanced solid tumor such as melanoma, head and neck, liver or kidney cancer. The sample was CD4+ or CD8+ T cells sorted from blood, taken in a trial of the OX40 agonist ivuxolimab. V usage is TRBV4-1 and J usage is TRBJ2-7; D not certain. The CDR3 region is CASSQDQSYEQYF. The CDR3 DNA reads TGCGCCAGCAGCCAAGATCAATCCTACGAGCAGTACTTC.